Presented here are 14 T cell receptor beta chains from one specimen sequenced in a study of OX40 agonist ivuxolimab in advanced cancers. The protocol was immunoSEQ multiplex PCR, while the TCRdb copy is restricted to in-frame clones and leaves out a portion. The sample lists more than 50,000 clones, 65% to 85% occurring once. Sequenced material: CD4+ or CD8+ T cells sorted from blood, taken in a trial of the OX40 agonist ivuxolimab. Source of these receptors: an adult with an advanced solid tumor such as melanoma, head and neck, liver or kidney cancer.

This sequence joins TRBV6-5 and TRBJ2-1; 11 positions agree with TRBD2. From germline, CDR1 is MNHEY and CDR2 SVGAGI. With 5 bases clipped from V and 4 bases from J, the junction kept 4 bases outside the gene matches. The CDR3 contains 15 residues. The CDR3 DNA is TGTGCCAGCAGTGGCACTAGCGGGAGTTACAATGAGCAGTTCTTC. Its protein product is CASSGTSGSYNEQFF.

The chain couples TRBV5-4 to TRBJ2-2; 16 bases match TRBD2. The junction had 14 bases not matched to a gene; V was cut back by 6 bases and J by 6 bases. The CDR3 has 19 amino acids. CDR1 SGHNT and CDR2 YYREEE come from the germline V gene (reference sequence). The CDR3 nucleotides read TGTGCCAGCACCCTATCTCTGGGACTAGCGGGAGGGCCGTCCGGGGAGCTGTTTTTT. Translating gives CASTLSLGLAGGPSGELFF. Complete variable domain (other parts from reference TRBV5-4 and TRBJ2-2): ETGVTQSPTHLIKTRGQQVTLRCSSQSGHNTVSWYQQALGQGPQFIFQYYREEENGRGNFPPRFSGLQFPNYSSELNVNALELDDSALYLCASTLSLGLAGGPSGELFFGEGSRLTVL.

The V and J genes are TRBV29-1 and TRBJ1-2; TRBD1 is a possible D gene (5 bases). There are 13 residues in the CDR3. CDR1 is SQVTM and CDR2 is ANQGSEA in the germline V gene. Trimming cost V 3 bases and J 3 bases, with 11 bases left between them. CDR3 bases: TGCAGCGTTGACGGTCCGGGGGACTATGGCTACACCTTC. Encoded protein: CSVDGPGDYGYTF.

V usage is TRBV6-5 and J usage is TRBJ2-7; perhaps D is TRBD1 or TRBD2 (5 bases each). Deletions cut 4 bases from V and 4 bases from J, with 14 bases between. CDR1 is MNHEY and CDR2 is SVGAGI in the germline V gene. CDR3 size: 14 residues. CDR3 residues: CASSLGQRGYEQYF. CDR3 DNA: TGTGCCAGCAGTTTGGGGCAGAGGGGTTACGAGCAGTACTTC.

The rearrangement links TRBV5-1 to TRBJ2-4; either TRBD1 or TRBD2 may fit D (5 bases each). The CDR3 is 14 amino acids. Looked up from germline, CDR1 is SGHRS and CDR2 is YFSETQ. V was pared by 0 bases and J by 9 bases, with 13 bases between. The CDR3 loop reads CASSLDGAEGIQYF. For the CDR3, the DNA is TGCGCCAGCAGCTTGGACGGGGCGGAAGGCATTCAGTACTTC.

This chain connects TRBV6-5 to TRBJ1-5, with D possibly being TRBD1 (5 bases). Germline V gene data show CDR1 as MNHEY and CDR2 as SVGAGI. With 6 bases removed from V and 2 bases from J, the gap between germline ends came to 14 bases. The CDR3 is 15 residues long. The CDR3 sequence is CASSRYSGGNQPQHF. The CDR3 nucleotides read TGTGCCAGCAGCCGATACTCGGGGGGCAATCAGCCCCAGCATTTT.

The chain has TRBV28 and TRBJ1-2; D not resolved. Germline V gene data show CDR1 as MDHEN and CDR2 as SYDVKM. This CDR3 is built from 16 residues. Trimming cost V 6 bases and J 2 bases, with 19 bases left between them. The DNA of the CDR3 is TGTGCCAGCAGCCTCCCTTCGAGCAGCCTAAACTATGGCTACACCTTC. As protein: CASSLPSSSLNYGYTF.

The rearrangement links TRBV13 to TRBJ2-3; D is ambiguous. The CDR3 has 16 amino acids. Germline V lookup: CDR1 PRHDT, CDR2 FYEKMQ (reference sequence). Trimming removed 6 bases at V and 3 bases at J, with 19 bases between. CDR3 loop: CASSSFRMGMTDTQYF. For the CDR3, the DNA is TGTGCCAGCAGTTCGTTTCGTATGGGGATGACAGATACGCAGTATTTT.

Details on this clone: The same CDR3 can be traced to other DNA sequences in this sample. This chain joins TRBV18 and TRBJ2-5; no clear D gene. The CDR3 is 11 amino acids. V was shortened by 3 bases and J by 3 bases, with 2 bases between the two germline ends. Germline CDR1 and CDR2: KGHSH and LQKENI. Written as DNA, the CDR3 is TGTGCCAGCTCACCGGAAGAGACCCAGTACTTC. Its protein is CASSPEETQYF. Complete variable domain (other parts from reference TRBV18 and TRBJ2-5): NAGVMQNPRHLVRRRGQEARLRCSPMKGHSHVYWYRQLPEEGLKFMVYLQKENIIDESGMPKERFSAEFPKEGPSILRIQQVVRGDSAAYFCASSPEETQYFGPGTRLLVL.

The V and J genes are TRBV19 and TRBJ1-2, with 7 nucleotides matching TRBD1. Trimming cost V 6 bases and J 6 bases; bases outside gene matches: 4. Germline V gene lookup returns CDR1 LNHDA and CDR2 SQIVND (reference sequence). The CDR3 sequence is 12 residues long. The CDR3 nucleotides are TGTGCCAGTAGCTCACAGGGGCATGGCTACACCTTC. Translating gives CASSSQGHGYTF.

This chain links TRBV30 with TRBJ1-1; 7 bases fit TRBD1. Germline trimming cut 1 base from V and 8 bases from J; bases unmatched to any gene: 1. The CDR3 has 11 amino acids. Germline assignment: CDR1 GTSNPN and CDR2 SVGIG (reference sequence). The DNA for the CDR3 is TGTGCCTGGAGTGGACAGGGAGAAGCTTTCTTT. It specifies CAWSGQGEAFF.

This rearrangement joins TRBV11-3 to TRBJ1-1; the D gene is possibly TRBD1 (6 bases). Germline-derived CDR1 and CDR2 are SGHNT and YENEEA. CDR3 length equals 16 residues. The V gene lost 0 bases and the J gene lost 1 base, with 12 bases spanning the gap. The chain's CDR3 is CASSLDGRGGNTEAFF. The CDR3 DNA follows: TGTGCCAGCAGCTTAGATGGCAGGGGTGGGAACACTGAAGCTTTCTTT.

The V gene is TRBV10-1, the J gene TRBJ2-2; D remains ambiguous. The CDR3 length is 14 residues. The germline V gene encodes CDR1 WNHNN and CDR2 SYGVQD (reference sequence). The germline V and J ends were trimmed by 5 bases and 2 bases, with 9 bases remaining between them. The CDR3 loop reads CASSFRPNTGELFF. The DNA of the CDR3 is TGCGCCAGCAGTTTTCGCCCCAACACCGGGGAGCTGTTTTTT.

The chain couples TRBV10-3 to TRBJ2-1, with 11 bases that match TRBD1. This CDR3 spans 14 amino acids. Germline assignment: CDR1 ENHRY and CDR2 SYGVKD. V lost 6 bases and J lost 7; bases outside the gene matches: 5. The CDR3 protein is CAIRADRGPNEQFF. The CDR3 region has the DNA TGTGCCATCAGAGCGGACAGGGGGCCTAATGAGCAGTTCTTC.